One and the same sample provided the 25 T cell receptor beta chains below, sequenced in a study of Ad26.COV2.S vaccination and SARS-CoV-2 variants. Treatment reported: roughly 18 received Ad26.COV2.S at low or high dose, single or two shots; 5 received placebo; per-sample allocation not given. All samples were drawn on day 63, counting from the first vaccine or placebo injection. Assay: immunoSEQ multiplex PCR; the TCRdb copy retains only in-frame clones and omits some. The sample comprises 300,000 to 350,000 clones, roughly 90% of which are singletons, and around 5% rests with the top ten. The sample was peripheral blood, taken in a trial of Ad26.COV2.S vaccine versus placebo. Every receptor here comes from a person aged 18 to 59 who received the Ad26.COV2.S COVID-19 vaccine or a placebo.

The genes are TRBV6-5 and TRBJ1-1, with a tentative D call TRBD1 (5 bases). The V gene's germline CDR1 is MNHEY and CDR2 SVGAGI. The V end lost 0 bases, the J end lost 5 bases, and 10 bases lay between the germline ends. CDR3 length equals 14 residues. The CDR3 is CASSYSRQRTEAFF. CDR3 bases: TGTGCCAGCAGTTACTCGAGACAGAGAACTGAAGCTTTCTTT.

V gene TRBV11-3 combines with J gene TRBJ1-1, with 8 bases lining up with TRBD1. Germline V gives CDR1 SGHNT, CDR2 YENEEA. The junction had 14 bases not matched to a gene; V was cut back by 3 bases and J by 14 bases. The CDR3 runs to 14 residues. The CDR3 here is CASSLWGQDSSGFF. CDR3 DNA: TGTGCCAGCAGCTTGTGGGGACAGGACTCCTCAGGGTTCTTT.

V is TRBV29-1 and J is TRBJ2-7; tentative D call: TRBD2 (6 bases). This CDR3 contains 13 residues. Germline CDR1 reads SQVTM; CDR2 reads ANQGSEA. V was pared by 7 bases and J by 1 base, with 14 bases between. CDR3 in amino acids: CSGVTGESYEQYF. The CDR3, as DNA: TGCAGCGGGGTAACGGGGGAGTCCTACGAGCAGTACTTC.

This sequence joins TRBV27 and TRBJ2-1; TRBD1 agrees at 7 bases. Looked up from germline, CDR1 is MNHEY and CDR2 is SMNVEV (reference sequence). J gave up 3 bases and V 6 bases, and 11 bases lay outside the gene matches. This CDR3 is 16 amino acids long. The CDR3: CASRPTPRGIYNEQFF. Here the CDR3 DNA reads TGTGCCAGCAGGCCAACTCCCAGGGGGATCTACAATGAGCAGTTCTTC.

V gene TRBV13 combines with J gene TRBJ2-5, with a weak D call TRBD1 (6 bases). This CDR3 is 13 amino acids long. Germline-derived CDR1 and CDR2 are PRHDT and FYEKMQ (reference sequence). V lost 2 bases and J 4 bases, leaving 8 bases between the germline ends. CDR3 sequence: CASSLRGGETQYF. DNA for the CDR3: TGTGCCAGCAGCTTAAGAGGGGGAGAGACCCAGTACTTC.

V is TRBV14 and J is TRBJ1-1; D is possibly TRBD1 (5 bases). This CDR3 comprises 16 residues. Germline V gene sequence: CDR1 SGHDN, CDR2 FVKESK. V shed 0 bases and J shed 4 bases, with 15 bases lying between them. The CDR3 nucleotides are TGTGCCAGCAGCCAAGACTGGGGCGTAACGGCCACTGAAGCTTTCTTT. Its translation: CASSQDWGVTATEAFF.

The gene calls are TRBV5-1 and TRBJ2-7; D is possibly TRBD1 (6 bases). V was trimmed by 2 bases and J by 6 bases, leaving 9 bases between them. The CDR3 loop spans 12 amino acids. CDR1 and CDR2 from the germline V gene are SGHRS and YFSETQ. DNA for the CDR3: TGCGCCAGCAGCTTACTAGGGGGCGAGCAGTACTTC. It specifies CASSLLGGEQYF.

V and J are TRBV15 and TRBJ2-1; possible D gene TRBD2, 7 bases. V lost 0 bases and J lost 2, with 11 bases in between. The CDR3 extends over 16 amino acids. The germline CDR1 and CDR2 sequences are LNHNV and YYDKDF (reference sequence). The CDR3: CATSRELGGAYNEQFF. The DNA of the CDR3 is TGTGCCACCAGCAGAGAATTAGGGGGGGCCTACAATGAGCAGTTCTTC. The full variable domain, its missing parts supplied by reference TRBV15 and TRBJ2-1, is DAMVIQNPRYQVTQFGKPVTLSCSQTLNHNVMYWYQQKSSQAPKLLFHYYDKDFNNEADTPDNFQSRRPNTSFCFLDIRSPGLGDTAMYLCATSRELGGAYNEQFFGPGTRLTVL.

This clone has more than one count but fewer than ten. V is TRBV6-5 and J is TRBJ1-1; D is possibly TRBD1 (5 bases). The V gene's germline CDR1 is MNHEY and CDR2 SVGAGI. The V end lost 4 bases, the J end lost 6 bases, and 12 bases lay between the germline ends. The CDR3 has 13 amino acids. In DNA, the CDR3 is TGTGCCAGCAGTTTCGCAGGGTTCCCTGAAGCTTTCTTT. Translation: CASSFAGFPEAFF.

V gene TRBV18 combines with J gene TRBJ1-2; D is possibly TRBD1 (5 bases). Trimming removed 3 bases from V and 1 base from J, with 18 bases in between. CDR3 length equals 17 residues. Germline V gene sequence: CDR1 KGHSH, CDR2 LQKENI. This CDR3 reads CASSPLSVQTDNYGYTF. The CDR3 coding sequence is TGTGCCAGCTCACCCCTTAGCGTGCAGACAGATAACTATGGCTACACCTTC.

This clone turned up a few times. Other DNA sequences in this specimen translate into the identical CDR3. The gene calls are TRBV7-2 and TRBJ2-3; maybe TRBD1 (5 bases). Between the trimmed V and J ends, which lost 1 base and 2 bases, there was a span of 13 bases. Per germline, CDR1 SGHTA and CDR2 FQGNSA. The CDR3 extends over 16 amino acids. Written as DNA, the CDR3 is TGTGCCAGCAGCTTAGGCTTTGGGGCTTCCACAGATACGCAGTATTTT. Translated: CASSLGFGASTDTQYF. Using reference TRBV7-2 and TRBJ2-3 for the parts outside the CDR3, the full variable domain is GAGVSQSPSNKVTEKGKDVELRCDPISGHTALYWYRQSLGQGLEFLIYFQGNSAPDKSGLPSDRFSAERTGGSVSTLTIQRTQQEDSAVYLCASSLGFGASTDTQYFGPGTRLTVL.

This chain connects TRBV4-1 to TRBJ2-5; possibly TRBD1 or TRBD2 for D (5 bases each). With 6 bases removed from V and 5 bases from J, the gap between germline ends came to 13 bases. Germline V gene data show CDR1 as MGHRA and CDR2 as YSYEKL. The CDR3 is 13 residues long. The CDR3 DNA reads TGCGCCAGCAGGGGGACCGCAGGGGAGACCCAGTACTTC. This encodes CASRGTAGETQYF.

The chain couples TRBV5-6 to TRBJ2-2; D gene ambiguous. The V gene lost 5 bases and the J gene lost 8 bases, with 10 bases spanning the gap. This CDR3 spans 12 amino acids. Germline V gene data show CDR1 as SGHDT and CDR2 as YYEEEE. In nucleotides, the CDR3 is TGTGCCAGCAGTGCTAGAGGAGGGGAGCTGTTTTTT. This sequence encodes CASSARGGELFF.

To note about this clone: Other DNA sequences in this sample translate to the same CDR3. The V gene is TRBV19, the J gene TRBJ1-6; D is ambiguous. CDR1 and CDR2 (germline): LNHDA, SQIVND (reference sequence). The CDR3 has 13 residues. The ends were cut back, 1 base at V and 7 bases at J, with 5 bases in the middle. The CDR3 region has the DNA TGTGCCAGTAGTATAGGGGGAAATTCACCCCTCCACTTT. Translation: CASSIGGNSPLHF.

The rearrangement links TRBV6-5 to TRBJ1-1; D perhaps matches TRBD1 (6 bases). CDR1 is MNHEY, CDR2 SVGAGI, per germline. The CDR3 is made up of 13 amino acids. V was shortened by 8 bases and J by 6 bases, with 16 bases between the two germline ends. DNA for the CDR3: TGTGCCAGCTCTGGACAGTTCGATGCTGAAGCTTTCTTT. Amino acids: CASSGQFDAEAFF.

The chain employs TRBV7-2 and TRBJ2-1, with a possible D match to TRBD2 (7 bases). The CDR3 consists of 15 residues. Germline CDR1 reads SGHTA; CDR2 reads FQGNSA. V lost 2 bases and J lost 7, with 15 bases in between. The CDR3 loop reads CASSLQGGAANEQFF. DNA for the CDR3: TGTGCCAGCAGCTTACAAGGGGGGGCGGCTAATGAGCAGTTCTTC.

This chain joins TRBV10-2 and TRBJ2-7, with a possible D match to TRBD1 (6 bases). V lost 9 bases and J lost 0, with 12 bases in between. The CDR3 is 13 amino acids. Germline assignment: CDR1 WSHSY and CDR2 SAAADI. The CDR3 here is CASWTAVSYEQYF. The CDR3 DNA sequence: TGCGCCAGTTGGACAGCCGTCTCCTACGAGCAGTACTTC.

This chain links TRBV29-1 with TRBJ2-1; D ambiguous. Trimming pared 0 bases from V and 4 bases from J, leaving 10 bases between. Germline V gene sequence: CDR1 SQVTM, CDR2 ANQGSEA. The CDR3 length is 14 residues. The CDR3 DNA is TGCAGCGTTGAAGATTTCGGCGAATACAATGAGCAGTTCTTC. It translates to CSVEDFGEYNEQFF.

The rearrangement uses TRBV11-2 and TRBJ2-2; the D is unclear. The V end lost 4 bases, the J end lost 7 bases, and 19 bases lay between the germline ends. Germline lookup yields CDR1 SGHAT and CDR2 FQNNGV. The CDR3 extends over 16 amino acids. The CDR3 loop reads CASSSPRDDVFGELFF. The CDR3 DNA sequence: TGTGCCAGCAGCTCGCCTCGAGACGACGTGTTCGGGGAGCTGTTTTTT. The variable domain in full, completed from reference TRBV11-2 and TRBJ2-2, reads EAGVAQSPRYKIIEKRQSVAFWCNPISGHATLYWYQQILGQGPKLLIQFQNNGVVDDSQLPKDRFSAERLKGVDSTLKIQPAKLEDSAVYLCASSSPRDDVFGELFFGEGSRLTVL.

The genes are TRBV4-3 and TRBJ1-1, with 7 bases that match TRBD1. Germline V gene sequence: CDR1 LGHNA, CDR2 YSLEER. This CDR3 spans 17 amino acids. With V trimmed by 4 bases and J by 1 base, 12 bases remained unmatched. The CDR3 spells CASSLQITGTENTEAFF. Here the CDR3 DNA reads TGCGCCAGCAGCCTACAAATTACCGGGACAGAGAACACTGAAGCTTTCTTT.

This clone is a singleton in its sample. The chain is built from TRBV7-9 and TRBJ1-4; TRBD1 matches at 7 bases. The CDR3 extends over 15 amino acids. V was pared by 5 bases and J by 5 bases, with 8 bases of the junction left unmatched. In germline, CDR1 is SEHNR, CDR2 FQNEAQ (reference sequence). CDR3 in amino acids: CASSAWDSRNEKLFF. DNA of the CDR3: TGTGCCAGCAGCGCATGGGACAGCAGAAATGAAAAACTGTTTTTT.

Written as DNA, the CDR3 is TGCAGCGTCACGTTCCCTGAAGCTTTCTTT. Its protein is CSVTFPEAFF. The rearrangement links TRBV29-1 to TRBJ1-1; D gene ambiguous. V gave up 6 bases and J gave up 6 bases, with 8 bases separating them. This CDR3 is 10 amino acids long. Germline lookup yields CDR1 SQVTM and CDR2 ANQGSEA. Drawing the rest from reference TRBV29-1 and TRBJ1-1, the complete variable domain is SAVISQKPSRDICQRGTSLTIQCQVDSQVTMMFWYRQQPGQSLTLIATANQGSEATYESGFVIDKFPISRPNLTFSTLTVSNMSPEDSSIYLCSVTFPEAFFGQGTRLTVV.

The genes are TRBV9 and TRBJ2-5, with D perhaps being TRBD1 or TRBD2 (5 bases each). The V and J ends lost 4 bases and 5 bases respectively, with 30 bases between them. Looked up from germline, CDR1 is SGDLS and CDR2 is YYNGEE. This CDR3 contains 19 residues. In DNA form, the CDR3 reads TGTGCCAGCAGCCCACCCGGCCTCCACGACACTCGGGGCAGGGAGACCCAGTACTTC. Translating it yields CASSPPGLHDTRGRETQYF.

CDR3 sequence (DNA): TGTGCCAGCAGCTTGAGACGGGGCCAAGAGACCCAGTACTTC. Translating gives CASSLRRGQETQYF. The chain recombines TRBV5-5 with TRBJ2-5; possible D gene TRBD2, 5 bases. The CDR3 loop spans 14 amino acids. Germline V CDR1 and CDR2: SGHKS, YYEKEE (reference sequence). Trimming left V 1 base short and J 1 base short, with 8 bases between.

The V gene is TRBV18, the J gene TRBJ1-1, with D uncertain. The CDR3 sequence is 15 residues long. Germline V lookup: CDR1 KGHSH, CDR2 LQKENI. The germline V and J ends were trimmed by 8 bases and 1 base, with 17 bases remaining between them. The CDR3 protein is CASGRAAVGNTEAFF. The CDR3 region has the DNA TGTGCCAGCGGAAGGGCAGCCGTTGGGAACACTGAAGCTTTCTTT.